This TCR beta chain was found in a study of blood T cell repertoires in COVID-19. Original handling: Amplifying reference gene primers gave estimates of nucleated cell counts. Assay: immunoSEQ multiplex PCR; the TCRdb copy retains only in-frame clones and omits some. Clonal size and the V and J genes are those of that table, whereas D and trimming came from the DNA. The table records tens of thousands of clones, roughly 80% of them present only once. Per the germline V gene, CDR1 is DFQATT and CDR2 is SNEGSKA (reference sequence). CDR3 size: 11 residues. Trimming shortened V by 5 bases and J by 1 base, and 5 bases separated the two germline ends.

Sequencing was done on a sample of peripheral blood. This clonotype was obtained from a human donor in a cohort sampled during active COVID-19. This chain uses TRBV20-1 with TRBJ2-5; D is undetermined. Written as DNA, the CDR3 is TGCAGTGCTTTCGGCCAAGAGACCCAGTACTTC. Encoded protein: CSAFGQETQYF.